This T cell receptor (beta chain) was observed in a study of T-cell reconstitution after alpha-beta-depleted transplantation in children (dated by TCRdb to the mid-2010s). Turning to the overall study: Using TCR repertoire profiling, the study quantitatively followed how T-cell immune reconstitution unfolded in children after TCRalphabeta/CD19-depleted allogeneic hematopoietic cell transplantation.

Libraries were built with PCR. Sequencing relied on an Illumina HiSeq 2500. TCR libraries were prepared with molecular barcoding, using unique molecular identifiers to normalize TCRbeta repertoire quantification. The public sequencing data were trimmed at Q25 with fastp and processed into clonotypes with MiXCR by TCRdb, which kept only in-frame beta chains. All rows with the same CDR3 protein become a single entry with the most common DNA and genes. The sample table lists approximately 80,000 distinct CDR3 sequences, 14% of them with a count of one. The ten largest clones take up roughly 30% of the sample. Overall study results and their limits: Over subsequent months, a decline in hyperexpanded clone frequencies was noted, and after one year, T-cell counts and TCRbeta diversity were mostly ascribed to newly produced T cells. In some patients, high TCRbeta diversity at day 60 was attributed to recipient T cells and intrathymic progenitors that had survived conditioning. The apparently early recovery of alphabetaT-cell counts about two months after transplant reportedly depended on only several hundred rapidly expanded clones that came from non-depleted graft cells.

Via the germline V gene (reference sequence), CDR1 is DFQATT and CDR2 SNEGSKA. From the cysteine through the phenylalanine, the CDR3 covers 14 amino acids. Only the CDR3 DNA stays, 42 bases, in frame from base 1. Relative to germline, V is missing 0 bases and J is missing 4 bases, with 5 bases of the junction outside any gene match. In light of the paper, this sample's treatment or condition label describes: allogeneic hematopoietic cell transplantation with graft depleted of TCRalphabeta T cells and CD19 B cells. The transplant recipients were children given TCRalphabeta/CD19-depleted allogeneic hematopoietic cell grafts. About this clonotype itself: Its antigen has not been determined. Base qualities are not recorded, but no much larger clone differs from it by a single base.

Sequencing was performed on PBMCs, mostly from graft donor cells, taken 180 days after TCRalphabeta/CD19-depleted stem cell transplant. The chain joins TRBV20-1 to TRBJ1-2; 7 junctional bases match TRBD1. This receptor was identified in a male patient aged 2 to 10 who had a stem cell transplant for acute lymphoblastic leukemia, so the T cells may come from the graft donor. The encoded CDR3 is CSARDRDRGYGYTF. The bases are TGCAGTGCTAGAGACCGGGACAGAGGCTATGGCTACACCTTC.